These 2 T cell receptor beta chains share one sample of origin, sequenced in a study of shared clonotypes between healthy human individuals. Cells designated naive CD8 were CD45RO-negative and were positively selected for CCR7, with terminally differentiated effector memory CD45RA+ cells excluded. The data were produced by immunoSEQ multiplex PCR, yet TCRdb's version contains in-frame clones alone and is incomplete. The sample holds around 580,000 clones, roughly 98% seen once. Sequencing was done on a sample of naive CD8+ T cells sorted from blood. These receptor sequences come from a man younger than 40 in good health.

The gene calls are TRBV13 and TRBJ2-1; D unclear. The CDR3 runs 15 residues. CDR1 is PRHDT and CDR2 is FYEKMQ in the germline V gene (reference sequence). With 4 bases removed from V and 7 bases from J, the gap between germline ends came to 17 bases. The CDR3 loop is CASSSTSGRKNEQFF. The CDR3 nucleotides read TGTGCCAGCAGCTCCACGTCCGGACGGAAAAATGAGCAGTTCTTC.

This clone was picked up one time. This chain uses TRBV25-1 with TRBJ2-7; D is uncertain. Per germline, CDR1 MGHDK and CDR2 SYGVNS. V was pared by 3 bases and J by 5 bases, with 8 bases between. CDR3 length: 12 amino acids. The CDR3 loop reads CASSDRPHEQYF. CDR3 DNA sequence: TGTGCCAGCAGTGACAGACCCCACGAGCAGTACTTC.